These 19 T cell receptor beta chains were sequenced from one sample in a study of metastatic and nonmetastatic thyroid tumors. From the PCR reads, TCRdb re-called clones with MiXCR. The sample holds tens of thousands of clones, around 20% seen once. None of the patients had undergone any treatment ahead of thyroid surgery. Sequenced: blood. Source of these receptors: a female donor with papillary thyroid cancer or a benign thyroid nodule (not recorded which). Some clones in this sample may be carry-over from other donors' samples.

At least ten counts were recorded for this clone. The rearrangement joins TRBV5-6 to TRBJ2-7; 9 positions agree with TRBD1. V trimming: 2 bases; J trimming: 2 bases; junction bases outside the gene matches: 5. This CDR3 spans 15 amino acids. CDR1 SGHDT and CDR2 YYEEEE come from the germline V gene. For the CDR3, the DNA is TGTGCCAGCAGCTTAACAGGGGGCCCCACCTACGAGCAGTACTTC. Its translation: CASSLTGGPTYEQYF.

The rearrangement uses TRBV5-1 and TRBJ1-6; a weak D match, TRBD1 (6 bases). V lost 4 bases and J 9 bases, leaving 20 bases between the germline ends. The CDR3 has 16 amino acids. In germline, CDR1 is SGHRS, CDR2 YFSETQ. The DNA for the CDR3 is TGCGCCAGCAGCGCCTTGATTGGAGGACAGCCTTCACCCCTCCACTTT. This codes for CASSALIGGQPSPLHF.

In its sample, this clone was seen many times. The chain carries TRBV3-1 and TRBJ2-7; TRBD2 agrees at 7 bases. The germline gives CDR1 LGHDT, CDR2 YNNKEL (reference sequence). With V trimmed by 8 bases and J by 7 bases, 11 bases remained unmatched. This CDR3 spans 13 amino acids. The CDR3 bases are TGTGCCAGCTCCCATGGGGCTAGCGGAGAGCAGTACTTC. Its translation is CASSHGASGEQYF.

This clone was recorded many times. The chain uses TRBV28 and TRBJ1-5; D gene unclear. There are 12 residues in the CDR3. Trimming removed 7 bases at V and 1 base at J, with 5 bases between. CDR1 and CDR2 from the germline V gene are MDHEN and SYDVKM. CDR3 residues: CASTASNQPQHF. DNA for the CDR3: TGTGCCAGCACAGCGAGCAATCAGCCCCAGCATTTT.

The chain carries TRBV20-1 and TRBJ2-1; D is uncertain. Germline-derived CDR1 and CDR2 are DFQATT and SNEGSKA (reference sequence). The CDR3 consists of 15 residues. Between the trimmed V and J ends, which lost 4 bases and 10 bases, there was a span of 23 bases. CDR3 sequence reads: CSAMDQLRQLKEQFF. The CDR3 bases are TGCAGTGCTATGGATCAATTAAGACAACTTAAGGAGCAGTTCTTC.

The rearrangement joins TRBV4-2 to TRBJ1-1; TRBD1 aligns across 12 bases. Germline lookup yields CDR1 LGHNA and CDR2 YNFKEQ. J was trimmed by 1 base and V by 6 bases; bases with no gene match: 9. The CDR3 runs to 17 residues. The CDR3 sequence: CASRPGTGGLSNTEAFF. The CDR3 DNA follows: TGTGCCAGCAGGCCCGGGACAGGGGGCCTTTCGAACACTGAAGCTTTCTTT.

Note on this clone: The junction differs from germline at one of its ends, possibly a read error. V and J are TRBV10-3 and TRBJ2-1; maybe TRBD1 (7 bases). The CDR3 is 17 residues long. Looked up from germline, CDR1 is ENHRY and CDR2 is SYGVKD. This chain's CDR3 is CAIIESPQGGTYNEQFF. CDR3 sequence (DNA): TGTGCCATCATTGAGTCGCCTCAGGGGGGAACCTACAATGAGCAGTTCTTC.

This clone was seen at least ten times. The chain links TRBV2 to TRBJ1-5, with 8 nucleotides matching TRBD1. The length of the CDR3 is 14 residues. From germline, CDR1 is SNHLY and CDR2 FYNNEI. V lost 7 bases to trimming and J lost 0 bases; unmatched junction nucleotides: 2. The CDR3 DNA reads TGTGCCAGCACCGGACAGGGTAGCAATCAGCCCCAGCATTTT. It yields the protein CASTGQGSNQPQHF. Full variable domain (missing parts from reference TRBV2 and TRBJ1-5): EPEVTQTPSHQVTQMGQEVILRCVPISNHLYFYWYRQILGQKVEFLVSFYNNEISEKSEIFDDQFSVERPDGSNFTLKIRSTKLEDSAMYFCASTGQGSNQPQHFGDGTRLSIL.

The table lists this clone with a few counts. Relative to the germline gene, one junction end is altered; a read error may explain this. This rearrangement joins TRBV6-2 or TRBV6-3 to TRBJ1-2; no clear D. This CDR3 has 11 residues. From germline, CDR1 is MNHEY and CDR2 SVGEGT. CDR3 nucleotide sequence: TGTTCCAGCAGTTACTCTTACGGCTACACCTTC. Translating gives CSSSYSYGYTF.

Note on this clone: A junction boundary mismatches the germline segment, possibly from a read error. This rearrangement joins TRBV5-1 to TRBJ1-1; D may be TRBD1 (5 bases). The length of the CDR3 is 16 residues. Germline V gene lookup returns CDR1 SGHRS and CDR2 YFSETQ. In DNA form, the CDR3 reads TGCGCCAGCAGTTTGGGAGACCTGGGGGGAGGCACTGAAGCTTTCTTT. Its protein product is CASSLGDLGGGTEAFF. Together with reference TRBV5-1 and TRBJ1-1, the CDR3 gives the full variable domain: KAGVTQTPRYLIKTRGQQVTLSCSPISGHRSVSWYQQTPGQGLQFLFEYFSETQRNKGNFPGRFSGRQFSNSRSEMNVSTLELGDSALYLCASSLGDLGGGTEAFFGQGTRLTVV.

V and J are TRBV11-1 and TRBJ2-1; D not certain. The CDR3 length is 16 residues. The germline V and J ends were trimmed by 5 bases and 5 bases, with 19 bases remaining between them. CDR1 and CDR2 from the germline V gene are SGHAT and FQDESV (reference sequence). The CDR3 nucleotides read TGTGCCAGCAGCCCGGAAGAAGGCCAAGAGAACAATGAGCAGTTCTTC. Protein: CASSPEEGQENNEQFF.

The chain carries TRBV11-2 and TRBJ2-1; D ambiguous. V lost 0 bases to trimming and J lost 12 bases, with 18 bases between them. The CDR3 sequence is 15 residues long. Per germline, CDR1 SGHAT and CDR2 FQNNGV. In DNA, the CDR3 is TGTGCCAGCAGCTTAGAAGGTTCTACAATGAGCTGGCAGTTCTTC. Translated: CASSLEGSTMSWQFF.

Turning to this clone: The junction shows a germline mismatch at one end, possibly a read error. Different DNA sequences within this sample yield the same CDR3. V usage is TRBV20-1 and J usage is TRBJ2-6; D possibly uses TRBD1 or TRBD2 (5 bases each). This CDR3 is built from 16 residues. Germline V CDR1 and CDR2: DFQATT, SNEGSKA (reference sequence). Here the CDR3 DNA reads TGCAGTGCTAGAGTGGGGAGCTTCTCTGGGGCGAACGTCCTGACTTTC. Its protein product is CSARVGSFSGANVLTF.

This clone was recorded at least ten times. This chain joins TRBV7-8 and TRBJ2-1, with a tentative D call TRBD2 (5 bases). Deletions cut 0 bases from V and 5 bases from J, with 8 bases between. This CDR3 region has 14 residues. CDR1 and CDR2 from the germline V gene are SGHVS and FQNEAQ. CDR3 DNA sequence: TGTGCCAGCAGCTTAGCTGGACTTAACAATGAGCAGTTCTTC. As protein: CASSLAGLNNEQFF.

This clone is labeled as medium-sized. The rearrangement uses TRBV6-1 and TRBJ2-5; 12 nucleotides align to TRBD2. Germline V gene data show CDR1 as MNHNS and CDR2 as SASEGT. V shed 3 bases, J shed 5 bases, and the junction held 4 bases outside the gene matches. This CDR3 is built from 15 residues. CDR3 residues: CASSETSGSIETQYF. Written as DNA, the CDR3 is TGTGCCAGCAGTGAGACTAGCGGGAGCATCGAGACCCAGTACTTC.

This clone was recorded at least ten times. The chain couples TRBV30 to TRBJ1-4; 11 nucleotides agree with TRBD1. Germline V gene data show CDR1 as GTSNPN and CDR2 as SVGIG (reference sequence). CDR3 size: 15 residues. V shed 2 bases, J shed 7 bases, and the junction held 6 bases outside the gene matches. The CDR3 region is CAWSPTGTGGEKLFF. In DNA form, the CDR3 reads TGTGCCTGGAGTCCTACCGGGACAGGGGGTGAAAAACTGTTTTTT.

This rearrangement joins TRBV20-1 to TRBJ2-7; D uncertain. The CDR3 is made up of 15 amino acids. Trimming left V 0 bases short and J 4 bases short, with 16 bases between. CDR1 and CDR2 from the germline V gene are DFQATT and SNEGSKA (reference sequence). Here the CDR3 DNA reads TGCAGTGCTAGAGATCAGCGACGAGCCTCTTACGAGCAGTACTTC. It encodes CSARDQRRASYEQYF.

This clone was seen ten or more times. The CDR3, as DNA: TGCGCCAGCACCCCGGGACTAAGCTCCTACAATGAGCAGTTCTTC. Protein product: CASTPGLSSYNEQFF. The V gene is TRBV4-1, the J gene TRBJ2-1, with TRBD2 identical over 7 bases. Germline CDR1 MGHRA, CDR2 YSYEKL. The CDR3 runs 15 residues. V shed 7 bases and J 0 bases; nucleotides not matched to a gene: 6.

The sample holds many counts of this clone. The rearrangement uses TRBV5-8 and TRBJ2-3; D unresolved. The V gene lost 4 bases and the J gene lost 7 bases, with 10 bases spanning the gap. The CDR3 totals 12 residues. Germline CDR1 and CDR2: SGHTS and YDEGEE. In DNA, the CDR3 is TGTGCCAGCAGCCCGTGGTCTCATACGCAGTATTTT. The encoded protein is CASSPWSHTQYF.